These 5 T cell receptor beta chains were all obtained from the same sample, sequenced in a study of blood T cell repertoires in COVID-19. The protocol was immunoSEQ multiplex PCR, while the TCRdb copy is restricted to in-frame clones and leaves out a portion. This sample has roughly 410,000 clones; about 90% occur once, and the top ten carry about 2.3%. The sequenced sample consisted of peripheral blood. Every receptor here comes from a woman aged 55-75 years with COVID-19, enrolled during active disease.

J is TRBJ1-6 and V is TRBV19; D gene unclear. Germline V gene lookup returns CDR1 LNHDA and CDR2 SQIVND (reference sequence). V was clipped by 2 bases and J by 0 bases, with 8 bases between them. The CDR3 totals 16 residues. The CDR3 sequence: CASSISRSSYNSPLHF. CDR3 DNA sequence: TGTGCCAGTAGTATAAGCCGGAGCTCCTATAATTCACCCCTCCACTTT.

This chain links TRBV6-5 with TRBJ1-2; 7 bases agree with TRBD1. Trimming took 4 bases from V and 3 from J; bases not matched to a gene: 5. There are 14 residues in the CDR3. Germline V gene data show CDR1 as MNHEY and CDR2 as SVGAGI. This chain's CDR3 is CASSSKTGYYGYTF. CDR3 bases: TGTGCCAGCAGTTCAAAGACAGGGTACTATGGCTACACCTTC.

This clone was observed a few times. The DNA for the CDR3 is TGCGCCAGCAGCTTGGTGCCGACAGGCCAAGAGACCCAGTACTTC. Translation: CASSLVPTGQETQYF. This chain uses TRBV5-1 with TRBJ2-5, with D perhaps TRBD1 (6 bases). The CDR3 extends over 15 amino acids. Germline loops: CDR1 SGHRS, CDR2 YFSETQ. Trimming pared 0 bases from V and 1 base from J, leaving 10 bases between. The entire variable domain, with the rest obtained from reference TRBV5-1 and TRBJ2-5, is as follows: KAGVTQTPRYLIKTRGQQVTLSCSPISGHRSVSWYQQTPGQGLQFLFEYFSETQRNKGNFPGRFSGRQFSNSRSEMNVSTLELGDSALYLCASSLVPTGQETQYFGPGTRLLVL.

The J gene is TRBJ1-6, the V gene TRBV18; D may be TRBD1 (5 bases). Trimming left V 3 bases short and J 5 bases short, with 11 bases between. Per the germline V gene, CDR1 is KGHSH and CDR2 is LQKENI. This CDR3 has 15 residues. The DNA for the CDR3 is TGTGCCAGCTCACCCCCAGGGAGGGATAATTCACCCCTCCACTTT. Its protein is CASSPPGRDNSPLHF.

CDR3 residues: CASSYSTTSGDNEQFF. The CDR3 nucleotides read TGTGCCAGCAGTTACTCTACGACTAGCGGAGACAATGAGCAGTTCTTC. The V and J genes are TRBV6-2 or TRBV6-3 and TRBJ2-1; 9 bases map to TRBD2. The CDR3 covers 16 residues. J lost 5 bases, V lost 0 bases, and 5 bases had no gene match. Germline V CDR1 and CDR2: MNHEY, SVGEGT.